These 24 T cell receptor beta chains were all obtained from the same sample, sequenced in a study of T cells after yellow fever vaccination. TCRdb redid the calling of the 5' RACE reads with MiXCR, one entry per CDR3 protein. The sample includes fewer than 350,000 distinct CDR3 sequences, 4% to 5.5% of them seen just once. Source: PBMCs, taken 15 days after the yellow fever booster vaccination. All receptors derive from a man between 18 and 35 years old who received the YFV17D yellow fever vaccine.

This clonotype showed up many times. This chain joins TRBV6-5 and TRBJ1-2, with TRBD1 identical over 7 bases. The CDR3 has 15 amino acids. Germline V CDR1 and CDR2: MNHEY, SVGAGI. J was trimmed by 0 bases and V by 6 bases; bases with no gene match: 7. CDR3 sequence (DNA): TGTGCCAGCAGCCGACAGGGAAAGGCTAACTATGGCTACACCTTC. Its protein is CASSRQGKANYGYTF.

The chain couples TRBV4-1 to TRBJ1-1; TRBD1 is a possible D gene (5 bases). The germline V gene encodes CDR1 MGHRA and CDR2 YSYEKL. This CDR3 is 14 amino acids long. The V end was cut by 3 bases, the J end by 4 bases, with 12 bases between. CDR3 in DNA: TGCGCCAGCAGCCAGCCCAGACAGTCCACTGAAGCTTTCTTT. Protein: CASSQPRQSTEAFF.

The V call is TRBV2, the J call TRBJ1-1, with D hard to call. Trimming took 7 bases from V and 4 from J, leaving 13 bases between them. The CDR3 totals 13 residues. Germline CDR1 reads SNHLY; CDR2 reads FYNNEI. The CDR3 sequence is CASNGRVVTEAFF. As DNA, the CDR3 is TGTGCCAGCAACGGAAGGGTAGTCACTGAAGCTTTCTTT. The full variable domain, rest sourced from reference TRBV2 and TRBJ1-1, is EPEVTQTPSHQVTQMGQEVILRCVPISNHLYFYWYRQILGQKVEFLVSFYNNEISEKSEIFDDQFSVERPDGSNFTLKIRSTKLEDSAMYFCASNGRVVTEAFFGQGTRLTVV.

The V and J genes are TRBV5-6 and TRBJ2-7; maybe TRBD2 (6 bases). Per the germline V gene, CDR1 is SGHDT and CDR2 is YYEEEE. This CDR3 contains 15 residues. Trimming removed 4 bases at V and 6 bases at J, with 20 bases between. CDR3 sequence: CASSVSGTPGREQYV. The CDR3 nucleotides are TGTGCCAGCAGCGTATCCGGGACTCCCGGTCGCGAGCAGTACGTC.

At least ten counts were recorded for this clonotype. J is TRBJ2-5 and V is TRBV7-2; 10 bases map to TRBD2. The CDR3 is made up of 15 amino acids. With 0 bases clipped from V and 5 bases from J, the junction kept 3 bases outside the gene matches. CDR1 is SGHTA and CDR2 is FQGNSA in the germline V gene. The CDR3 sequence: CASSLAPSGGETQYF. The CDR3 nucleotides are TGTGCCAGCAGCTTAGCTCCTAGCGGGGGTGAGACCCAGTACTTC.

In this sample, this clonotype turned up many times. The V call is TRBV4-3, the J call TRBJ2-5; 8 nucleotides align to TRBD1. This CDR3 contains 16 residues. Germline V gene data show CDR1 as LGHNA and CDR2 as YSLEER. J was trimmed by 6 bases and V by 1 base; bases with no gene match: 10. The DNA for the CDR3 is TGCGCCAGCAGCCAAGGCATCCTATCAGGGGGCAAGACCCAGTACTTC. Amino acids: CASSQGILSGGKTQYF.

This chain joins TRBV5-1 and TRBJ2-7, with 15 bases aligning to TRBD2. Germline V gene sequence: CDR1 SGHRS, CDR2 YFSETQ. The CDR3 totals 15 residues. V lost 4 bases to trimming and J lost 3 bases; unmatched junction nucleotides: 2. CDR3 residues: CASSPGLAGGYEQYV. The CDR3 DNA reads TGCGCCAGCAGCCCGGGACTAGCGGGGGGCTACGAGCAGTACGTC.

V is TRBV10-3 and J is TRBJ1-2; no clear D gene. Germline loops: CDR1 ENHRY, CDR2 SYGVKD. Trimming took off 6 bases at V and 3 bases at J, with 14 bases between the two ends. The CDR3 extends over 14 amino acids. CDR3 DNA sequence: TGTGCCATCAGAGGGTCAAATGGGGACTATGGCTACACCTTC. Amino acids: CAIRGSNGDYGYTF.

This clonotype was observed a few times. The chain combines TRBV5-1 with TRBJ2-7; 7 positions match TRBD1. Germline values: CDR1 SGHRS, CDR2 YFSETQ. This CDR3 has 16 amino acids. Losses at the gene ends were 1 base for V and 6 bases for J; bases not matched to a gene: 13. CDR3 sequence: CASSLFSSPTGVEQYF. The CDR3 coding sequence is TGCGCCAGCAGCTTGTTCTCCTCGCCCACAGGGGTCGAGCAGTACTTC.

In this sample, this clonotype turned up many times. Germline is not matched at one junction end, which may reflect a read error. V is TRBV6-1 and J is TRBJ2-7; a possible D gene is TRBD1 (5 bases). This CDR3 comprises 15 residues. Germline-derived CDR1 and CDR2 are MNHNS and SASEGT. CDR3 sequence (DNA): TGTGCCAGCAGCGAAGGGGCCTCAAGCTCCTACGAGCAGTACTTC. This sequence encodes CASSEGASSSYEQYF.

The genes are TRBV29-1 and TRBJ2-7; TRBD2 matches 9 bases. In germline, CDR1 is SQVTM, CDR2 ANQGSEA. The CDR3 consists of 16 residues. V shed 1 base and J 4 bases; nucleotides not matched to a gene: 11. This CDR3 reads CSVEARWRGGQYEQYF. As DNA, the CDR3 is TGCAGCGTTGAAGCGAGGTGGCGGGGGGGCCAGTACGAGCAGTACTTC.

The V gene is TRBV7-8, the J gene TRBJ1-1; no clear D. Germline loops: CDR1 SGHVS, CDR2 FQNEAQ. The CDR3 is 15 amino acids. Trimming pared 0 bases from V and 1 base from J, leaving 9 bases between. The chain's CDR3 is CASSLARTANTEAFF. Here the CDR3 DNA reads TGTGCCAGCAGCTTAGCGCGGACGGCGAACACTGAAGCTTTCTTT.

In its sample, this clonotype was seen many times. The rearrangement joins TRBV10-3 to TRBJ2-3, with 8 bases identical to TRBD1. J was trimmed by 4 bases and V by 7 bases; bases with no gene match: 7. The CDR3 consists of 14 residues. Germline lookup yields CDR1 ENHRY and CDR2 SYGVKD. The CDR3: CAITRQGLADTQYF. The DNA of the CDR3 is TGTGCCATCACCCGACAGGGGTTGGCAGATACGCAGTATTTT.

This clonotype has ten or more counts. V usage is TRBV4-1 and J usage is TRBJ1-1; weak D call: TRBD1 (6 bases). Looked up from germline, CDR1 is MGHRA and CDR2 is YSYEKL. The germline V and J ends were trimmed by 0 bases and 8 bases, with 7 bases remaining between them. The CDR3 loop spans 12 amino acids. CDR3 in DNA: TGCGCCAGCAGCCAAGACGACAGGGAAGCTTTCTTT. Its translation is CASSQDDREAFF.

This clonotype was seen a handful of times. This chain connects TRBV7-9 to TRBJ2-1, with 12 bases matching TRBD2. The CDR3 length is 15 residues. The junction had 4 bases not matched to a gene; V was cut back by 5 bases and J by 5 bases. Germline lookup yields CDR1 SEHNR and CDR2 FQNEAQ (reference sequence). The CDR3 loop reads CASSRLAGDDNEQFF. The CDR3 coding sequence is TGTGCCAGCAGCCGACTAGCGGGGGACGACAATGAGCAGTTCTTC. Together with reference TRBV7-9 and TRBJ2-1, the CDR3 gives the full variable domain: DTGVSQNPRHKITKRGQNVTFRCDPISEHNRLYWYRQTLGQGPEFLTYFQNEAQLEKSRLLSDRFSAERPKGSFSTLEIQRTEQGDSAMYLCASSRLAGDDNEQFFGPGTRLTVL.

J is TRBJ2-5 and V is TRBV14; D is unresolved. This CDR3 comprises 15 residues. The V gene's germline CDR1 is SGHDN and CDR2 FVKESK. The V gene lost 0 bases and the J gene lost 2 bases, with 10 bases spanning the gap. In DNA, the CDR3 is TGTGCCAGCAGCCAAGATGTACAGACTCAAGAGACCCAGTACTTC. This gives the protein CASSQDVQTQETQYF.

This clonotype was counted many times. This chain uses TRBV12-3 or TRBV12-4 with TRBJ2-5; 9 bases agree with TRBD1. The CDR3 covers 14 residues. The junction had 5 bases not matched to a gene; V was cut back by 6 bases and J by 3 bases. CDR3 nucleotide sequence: TGTGCCAGCAGAACCGGGACAGGGAAAGAGACCCAGTACTTC. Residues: CASRTGTGKETQYF.

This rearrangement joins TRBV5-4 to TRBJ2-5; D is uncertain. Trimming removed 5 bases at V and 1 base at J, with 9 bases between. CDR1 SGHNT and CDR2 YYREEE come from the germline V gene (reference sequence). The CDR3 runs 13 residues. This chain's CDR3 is CASRTGRQETQYF. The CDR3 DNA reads TGTGCCAGCAGAACCGGGCGCCAAGAGACCCAGTACTTC.

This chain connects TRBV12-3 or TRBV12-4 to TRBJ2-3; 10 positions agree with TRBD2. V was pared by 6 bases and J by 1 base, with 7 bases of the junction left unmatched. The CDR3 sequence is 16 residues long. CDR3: CASSNPGTSGTDTQYF. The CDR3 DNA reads TGTGCCAGCAGCAACCCCGGGACTAGCGGCACAGATACGCAGTATTTT.

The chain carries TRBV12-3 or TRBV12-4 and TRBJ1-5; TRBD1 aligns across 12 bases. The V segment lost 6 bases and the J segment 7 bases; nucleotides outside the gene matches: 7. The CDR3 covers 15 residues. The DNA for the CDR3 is TGTGCCAGCAGGAGGGGACAGGGGGCTTCGCAGCCCCAGCATTTT. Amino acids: CASRRGQGASQPQHF.

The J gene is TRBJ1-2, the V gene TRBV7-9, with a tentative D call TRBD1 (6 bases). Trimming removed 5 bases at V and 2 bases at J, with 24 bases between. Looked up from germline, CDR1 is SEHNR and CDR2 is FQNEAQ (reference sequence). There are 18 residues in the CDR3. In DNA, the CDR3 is TGTGCCAGCAGCGAGCGTTGGACAGTCGGCTACTTAAACTATGGCTACACCTTC. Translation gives CASSERWTVGYLNYGYTF.

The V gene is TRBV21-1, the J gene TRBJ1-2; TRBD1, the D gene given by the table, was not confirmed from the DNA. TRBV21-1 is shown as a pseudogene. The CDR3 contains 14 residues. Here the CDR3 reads CASSKWPRAYGYTF. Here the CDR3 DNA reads TGTGCCAGCAGCAAATGGCCCAGGGCTTATGGCTACACCTTC.

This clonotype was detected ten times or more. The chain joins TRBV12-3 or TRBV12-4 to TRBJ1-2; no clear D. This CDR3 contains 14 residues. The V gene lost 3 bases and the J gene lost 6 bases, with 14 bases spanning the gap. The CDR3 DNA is TGTGCCAGCAGTTTTACGCGGACCTGGAATGGCTACACCTTC. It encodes CASSFTRTWNGYTF.

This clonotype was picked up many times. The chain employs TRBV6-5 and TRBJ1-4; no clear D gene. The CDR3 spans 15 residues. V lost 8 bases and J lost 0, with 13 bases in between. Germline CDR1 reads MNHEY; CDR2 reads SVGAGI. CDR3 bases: TGTGCCAGCCAGCCCCTAGGAGCAACTAATGAAAAACTGTTTTTT. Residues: CASQPLGATNEKLFF.